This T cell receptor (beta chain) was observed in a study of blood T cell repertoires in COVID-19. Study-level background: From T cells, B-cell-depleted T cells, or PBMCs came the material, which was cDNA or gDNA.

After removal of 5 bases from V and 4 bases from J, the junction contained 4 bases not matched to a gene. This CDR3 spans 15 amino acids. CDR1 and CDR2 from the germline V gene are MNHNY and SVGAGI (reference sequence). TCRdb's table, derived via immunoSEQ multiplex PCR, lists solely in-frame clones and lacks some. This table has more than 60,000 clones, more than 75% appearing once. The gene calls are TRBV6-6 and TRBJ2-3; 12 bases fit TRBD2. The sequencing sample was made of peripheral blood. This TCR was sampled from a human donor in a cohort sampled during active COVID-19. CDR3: CASSETSGGPDTQYF. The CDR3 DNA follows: TGTGCCAGCAGTGAGACTAGCGGGGGCCCAGATACGCAGTATTTT.